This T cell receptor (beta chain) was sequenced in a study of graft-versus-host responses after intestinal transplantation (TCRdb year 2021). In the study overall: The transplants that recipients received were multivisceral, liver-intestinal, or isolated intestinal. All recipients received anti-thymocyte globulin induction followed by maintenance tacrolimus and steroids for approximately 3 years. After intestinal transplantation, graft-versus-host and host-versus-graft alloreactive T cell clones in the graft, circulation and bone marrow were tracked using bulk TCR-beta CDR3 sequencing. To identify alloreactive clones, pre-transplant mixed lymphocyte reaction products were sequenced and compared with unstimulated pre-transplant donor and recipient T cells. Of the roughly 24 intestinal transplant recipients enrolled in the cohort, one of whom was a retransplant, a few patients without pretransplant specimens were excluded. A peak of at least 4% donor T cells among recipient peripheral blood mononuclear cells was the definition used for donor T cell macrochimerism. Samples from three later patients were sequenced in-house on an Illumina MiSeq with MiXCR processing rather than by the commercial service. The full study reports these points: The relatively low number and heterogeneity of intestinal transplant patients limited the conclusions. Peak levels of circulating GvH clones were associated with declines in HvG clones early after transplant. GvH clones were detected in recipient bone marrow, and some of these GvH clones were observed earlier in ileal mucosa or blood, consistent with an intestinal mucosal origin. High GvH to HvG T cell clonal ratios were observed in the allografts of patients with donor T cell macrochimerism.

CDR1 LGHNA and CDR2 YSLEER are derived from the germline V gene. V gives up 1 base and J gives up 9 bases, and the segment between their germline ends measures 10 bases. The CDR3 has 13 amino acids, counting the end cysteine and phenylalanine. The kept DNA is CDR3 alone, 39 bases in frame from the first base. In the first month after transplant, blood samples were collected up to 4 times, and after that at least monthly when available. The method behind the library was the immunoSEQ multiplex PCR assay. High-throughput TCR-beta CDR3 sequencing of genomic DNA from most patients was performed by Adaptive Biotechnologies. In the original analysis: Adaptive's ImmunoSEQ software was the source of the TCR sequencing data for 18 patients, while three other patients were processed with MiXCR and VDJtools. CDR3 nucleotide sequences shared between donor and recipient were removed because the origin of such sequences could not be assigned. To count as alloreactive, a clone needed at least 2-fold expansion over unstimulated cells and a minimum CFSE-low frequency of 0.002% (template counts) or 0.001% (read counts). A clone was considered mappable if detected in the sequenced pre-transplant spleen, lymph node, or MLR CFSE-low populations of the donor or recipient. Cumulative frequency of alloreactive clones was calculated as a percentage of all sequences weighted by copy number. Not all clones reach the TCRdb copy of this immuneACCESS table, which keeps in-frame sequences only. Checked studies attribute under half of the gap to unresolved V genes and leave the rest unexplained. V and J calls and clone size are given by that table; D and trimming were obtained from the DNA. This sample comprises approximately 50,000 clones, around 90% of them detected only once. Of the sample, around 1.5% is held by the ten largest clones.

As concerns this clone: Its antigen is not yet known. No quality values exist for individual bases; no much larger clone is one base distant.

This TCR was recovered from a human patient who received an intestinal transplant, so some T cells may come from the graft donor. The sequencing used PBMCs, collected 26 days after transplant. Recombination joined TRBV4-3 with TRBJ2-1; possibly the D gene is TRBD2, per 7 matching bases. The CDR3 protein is CASSQVGGAEQFF. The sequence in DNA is TGCGCCAGCAGCCAAGTTGGGGGGGCTGAGCAGTTCTTC.